The following is a T cell receptor (beta chain) sequence with its context. Sequencing used immunoSEQ multiplex PCR; TCRdb keeps in-frame clones, though not all of them. The table has 15,000 to 20,000 clones, over 65% seen once. Germline CDR1 MNHEY, CDR2 SVGAGI. The CDR3 is made up of 14 amino acids. The germline V and J ends were trimmed by 4 bases and 5 bases, with 12 bases remaining between them. This specimen belongs to a study of PD-1 and CTLA-4 blockade in melanoma. The sample in question was CD8+ T cells from peripheral blood, obtained before anti-PD-1 treatment. The V and J genes are TRBV6-5 and TRBJ2-1, with D tentatively TRBD2 (5 bases). This clonotype was sampled from a human donor with melanoma. In DNA, the CDR3 is TGTGCCAGCAGTTGGGCTAGCAGTGACAATGAGCAGTTCTTC. It specifies CASSWASSDNEQFF.